A selection of T cell receptor beta chains follows, all from one sample in a study of control samples from healthy donors and cancer patients. TCRdb's table, derived via immunoSEQ multiplex PCR, lists solely in-frame clones and lacks some. The sample lists about 83,000 clones, about nine tenths occurring once. The sample was blood. These receptors all come from a middle-aged man in good health. Each CDR3 is given with its conserved first and last residue. D genes are given only for firm matches. Only part of the rows carry a size: once, few, many, or a class if the clone is expanded.

TRBV5-4	TRBD1	-	TRBJ2-7	CAFSRGQGAYEQYF	TGTGCCTTTTCTCGGGGACAGGGGGCGTACGAGCAGTACTTC
TRBV18	TRBD1	-	TRBJ1-1	CASSSDRGTEAFF	TGTGCCAGCTCATCCGACAGGGGAACTGAAGCTTTCTTT
TRBV7-9	TRBD1	-	TRBJ2-7	CASSGRTGDEQYF	TGTGCCAGCAGCGGACGGACAGGGGACGAGCAGTACTTC
TRBV3-1/TRBV3-2	-	-	TRBJ2-5	CASSPEYQETQYF	TGTGCCAGCAGCCCCGAGTACCAAGAGACCCAGTACTTC
TRBV10-1	-	once	TRBJ2-7	CASSAPRDRTYEQYF	TGCGCCAGCAGTGCCCCCCGCGATCGAACCTACGAGCAGTACTTC
TRBV5-1	TRBD1	-	TRBJ2-7	CASSPGQVENEQYF	TGCGCCAGCAGCCCGGGACAGGTGGAGAACGAGCAGTACTTC
TRBV29-1	-	-	TRBJ1-1	CSVEDAGGASVAFF	TGCAGCGTTGAAGATGCCGGGGGCGCCTCGGTGGCTTTCTTT
TRBV2	-	-	TRBJ1-2	CASSEVLGRLLVGYTF	TGTGCCAGCAGTGAAGTCTTAGGCAGACTGCTAGTGGGCTACACCTTC
TRBV6-6	-	-	TRBJ1-1	CASIDHREISNTEAFF	TGTGCCAGCATCGATCACAGGGAAATATCGAACACTGAAGCTTTCTTT
TRBV19	-	-	TRBJ2-2	CASSIKAGTGELFF	TGTGCCAGTAGTATAAAGGCAGGCACCGGGGAGCTGTTTTTT
TRBV5-1	TRBD1	-	TRBJ1-3	CASSFGQGGNTIYF	TGCGCCAGCAGCTTTGGACAGGGAGGAAACACCATATATTTT
TRBV25-1	-	-	TRBJ1-1	CASSEWGTVNTEAFF	TGTGCCAGCAGTGAATGGGGGACGGTGAACACTGAAGCTTTCTTT
TRBV18	-	-	TRBJ1-1	CASSPLGSEAFF	TGTGCCAGCTCACCATTGGGCAGCGAAGCTTTCTTT
TRBV7-9	-	-	TRBJ2-6	CASSPRTDTSGANVLTF	TGTGCCAGCAGCCCCCGGACCGACACCTCTGGGGCCAACGTCCTGACTTTC
TRBV3-1/TRBV3-2	-	-	TRBJ1-2	CASSQRGLDGYTF	TGTGCCAGCAGCCAAAGAGGGTTGGATGGCTACACCTTC
TRBV20-1	-	-	TRBJ1-3	CSAREKNTIYF	TGCAGTGCTAGAGAAAAGAACACCATATATTTT
TRBV6-5	-	-	TRBJ2-5	CASSSSGWETQYF	-
TRBV10-3	-	-	TRBJ2-1	CAIGPGTTMGNEQFF	TGTGCCATCGGACCCGGGACCACAATGGGCAATGAGCAGTTCTTC
TRBV5-6	-	-	TRBJ1-1	CASSATYPTEAFF	TGTGCCAGCAGCGCCACATATCCCACTGAAGCTTTCTTT
TRBV5-1	-	once	TRBJ2-5	CASSLQGTGLGETQYF	TGCGCCAGCAGCTTGCAGGGGACTGGTCTTGGGGAGACCCAGTACTTC
TRBV6-5	-	-	TRBJ2-1	CASSLGANSYNEQFF	TGTGCCAGCAGCCTAGGGGCAAACTCCTACAATGAGCAGTTCTTC
TRBV19	-	once	TRBJ1-5	CASSPTWPFPGQPQHF	TGTGCCAGTAGTCCAACCTGGCCGTTCCCGGGGCAGCCCCAGCATTTT
TRBV6-5	TRBD1	few	TRBJ1-5	CASGTGNQPQHF	TGTGCCAGCGGGACAGGGAATCAGCCCCAGCATTTT
TRBV7-9	-	-	TRBJ2-2	CASSPSVRGIGELFF	TGTGCCAGCAGCCCCTCGGTACGGGGCATCGGGGAGCTGTTTTTT
TRBV20-1	TRBD2	-	TRBJ2-5	CSASTLAGAQGTQYF	TGCAGTGCTAGTACTCTAGCGGGGGCCCAAGGGACCCAGTACTTC
TRBV18	TRBD1	-	TRBJ1-5	CASSPYTGGRNQPQHF	TGTGCCAGCTCACCTTACACAGGGGGCCGCAATCAGCCCCAGCATTTT
TRBV28	-	-	TRBJ1-2	CASSPNVFGQDNTNGYTF	TGTGCCAGCAGTCCTAATGTATTTGGGCAGGACAATACCAACGGCTACACCTTC
TRBV5-1	-	-	TRBJ2-1	CASSPSGPRNEQFF	TGCGCCAGCAGCCCCTCGGGGCCCCGCAATGAGCAGTTCTTC
TRBV7-2	-	-	TRBJ1-4	CASSSQQRAEKLFF	TGTGCCAGCAGCTCCCAGCAAAGGGCGGAAAAACTGTTTTTT
TRBV2	-	once	TRBJ2-1	CATARNEQFF	TGTGCCACGGCAAGGAATGAGCAGTTCTTC
TRBV11-3	-	-	TRBJ1-5	CASKPKGSNQPQHF	TGTGCCAGCAAGCCGAAGGGCAGCAATCAGCCCCAGCATTTT
TRBV27	-	-	TRBJ1-5	CASSLGSNQPQHF	TGTGCCAGCAGTTTGGGAAGCAATCAGCCCCAGCATTTT
TRBV15	-	-	TRBJ1-1	CATSARGRGGTEAFF	TGTGCCACCAGCGCCCGGGGGAGGGGAGGTACTGAAGCTTTCTTT
TRBV27	-	-	TRBJ1-1	CASSLSGLHTEAFF	TGTGCCAGCAGTTTATCGGGGCTACACACTGAAGCTTTCTTT
TRBV6-5	TRBD2	-	TRBJ2-5	CATQRGEETQYF	TGTGCCACCCAGCGGGGGGAGGAGACCCAGTACTTC
TRBV6-6	-	-	TRBJ1-1	CASTRAGLNTEAFF	TGTGCCAGCACTCGGGCAGGGCTAAACACTGAAGCTTTCTTT
TRBV5-6	-	-	TRBJ1-1	CASSLTRNTEAFF	TGTGCCAGCAGCTTGACGAGGAACACTGAAGCTTTCTTT